This TCR beta chain came from a study of immune characterization of retroperitoneal liposarcoma. Each CDR3 protein is one row after TCRdb ran MiXCR on the PCR reads. The data show approximately 11,000 distinct CDR3 sequences, 50% seen once. The CDR3 runs to 16 residues. From germline, CDR1 is MNHNY and CDR2 SVGAGI (reference sequence). The V gene lost 4 bases and the J gene lost 3 bases, with 18 bases spanning the gap. The TCR originated in a female donor with retroperitoneal liposarcoma. The sample comprised tumor tissue. The chain uses TRBV6-6 and TRBJ2-5; D is possibly TRBD2 (6 bases). Here the CDR3 DNA reads TGTGCCAGCAGTTTACCTAGCGTAAGAAGGGAAGAGACCCAGTACTTC. Amino acid sequence: CASSLPSVRREETQYF.